A single sample is the source of the 18 T cell receptor beta chains below, sequenced in a study of blood T cell repertoires in COVID-19. Measured with immunoSEQ multiplex PCR; TCRdb has only the in-frame clones, and not every one. The sample shows approximately 94,000 clones, just over 85% of them seen only once. Sequenced input: peripheral blood. Receptors originate from a woman aged 70 to 79 with acute or convalescent COVID-19.

Comments on this clone: Within the sample, other DNA sequences also encode this same CDR3. The chain uses TRBV21-1 and TRBJ2-2; the table's D call TRBD1 went unverified against the DNA. TRBV21-1 is a pseudogene segment. CDR3 size: 17 residues. CDR3 region: CASDKKGDRANTGELFF. The DNA for the CDR3 is TGTGCCAGCGACAAGAAGGGGGACAGGGCGAACACCGGGGAGCTGTTTTTT.

The chain links TRBV5-1 to TRBJ1-4; D not certain. The V gene's germline CDR1 is SGHRS and CDR2 YFSETQ. There are 15 residues in the CDR3. V was cut by 3 bases and J by 0 bases, with 9 bases left in between. CDR3: CASSSTSATNEKLFF. The DNA for the CDR3 is TGCGCCAGCAGCTCAACTTCCGCAACTAATGAAAAACTGTTTTTT.

The chain carries TRBV7-6 and TRBJ1-4; D not resolved. The germline V and J ends were trimmed by 5 bases and 4 bases, with 14 bases remaining between them. Germline assignment: CDR1 SGHVS and CDR2 FNYEAQ. The CDR3 extends over 15 amino acids. CDR3 sequence: CASSLRPGGNEKLFF. DNA for the CDR3: TGTGCCAGCAGCCTACGGCCGGGTGGTAATGAAAAACTGTTTTTT.

To note about this clone: This CDR3 is also generated by other DNA sequences in the sample. This chain links TRBV15 with TRBJ2-3, with TRBD2 matching 9 bases. Germline V gives CDR1 LNHNV, CDR2 YYDKDF (reference sequence). The CDR3 consists of 18 residues. J was trimmed by 3 bases and V by 0 bases; bases with no gene match: 10. In nucleotides, the CDR3 is TGTGCCACCAGCAGAGAAAGGGCGGCGGGGGGGCCAACAGATACGCAGTATTTT. Translated, it gives CATSRERAAGGPTDTQYF.

This sequence joins TRBV9 and TRBJ1-1; D gene unclear. Trimming shortened V by 0 bases and J by 4 bases, and 10 bases separated the two germline ends. Germline V gene lookup returns CDR1 SGDLS and CDR2 YYNGEE. The length of the CDR3 is 14 residues. This CDR3 is CASSVGAVPTEAFF. The CDR3 nucleotides read TGTGCCAGCAGCGTAGGAGCGGTCCCCACTGAAGCTTTCTTT. Full variable domain (outside the CDR3, taken from reference TRBV9 and TRBJ1-1): DSGVTQTPKHLITATGQRVTLRCSPRSGDLSVYWYQQSLDQGLQFLIQYYNGEERAKGNILERFSAQQFPDLHSELNLSSLELGDSALYFCASSVGAVPTEAFFGQGTRLTVV.

The chain links TRBV18 to TRBJ1-2; 9 positions agree with TRBD1. Germline V gene data show CDR1 as KGHSH and CDR2 as LQKENI. The CDR3 length is 15 residues. V was pared by 2 bases and J by 4 bases, with 5 bases of the junction left unmatched. In DNA, the CDR3 is TGTGCCAGCTCACCAGAGACAGGGGGAGGCTATGGCTACACCTTC. Its translation is CASSPETGGGYGYTF.

CDR3 DNA: TGTGCCAGCTCACCGGGGGACAGGGGAGGTTATGGCTACACCTTC. Protein product: CASSPGDRGGYGYTF. The chain links TRBV18 to TRBJ1-2, with 10 bases identical to TRBD1. This CDR3 contains 15 residues. With 3 bases clipped from V and 5 bases from J, the junction kept 6 bases outside the gene matches. CDR1 and CDR2 (germline): KGHSH, LQKENI.

The J gene is TRBJ1-1, the V gene TRBV27; D remains unclear. Per germline, CDR1 MNHEY and CDR2 SMNVEV (reference sequence). Trimming shortened V by 6 bases and J by 3 bases, and 20 bases separated the two germline ends. The CDR3 is 16 amino acids. The CDR3 DNA sequence: TGTGCCAGCAGGCGGGAGCTCACCCGGGCATACACTGAAGCTTTCTTT. The encoded protein is CASRRELTRAYTEAFF.

The genes are TRBV27 and TRBJ2-1; 14 bases are shared with TRBD2. The junction had 12 bases not matched to a gene; V was cut back by 6 bases and J by 8 bases. Germline V gene lookup returns CDR1 MNHEY and CDR2 SMNVEV (reference sequence). The CDR3 is 17 residues long. Written as DNA, the CDR3 is TGTGCCAGCAGACCCTCCGAGGGACTAGCGGGAGCAGATGAGCAGTTCTTC. Residues: CASRPSEGLAGADEQFF.

The chain couples TRBV4-2 to TRBJ1-2; TRBD1 aligns across 7 bases. V was clipped by 0 bases and J by 4 bases; unmatched bases: 14. This CDR3 spans 18 amino acids. Germline V CDR1 and CDR2: LGHNA, YNFKEQ. CDR3 sequence: CASSQESTGIILSYGYTF. The CDR3, as DNA: TGTGCCAGCAGCCAAGAATCGACAGGGATTATTTTGTCCTATGGCTACACCTTC.

CDR3 amino acids: CASSQGISNQPQHF. In DNA form, the CDR3 reads TGTGCCAGCAGTCAGGGGATCAGCAATCAGCCCCAGCATTTT. This chain links TRBV2 with TRBJ1-5; TRBD1 might be the D (6 bases). Germline V gene sequence: CDR1 SNHLY, CDR2 FYNNEI. Between the trimmed V and J ends, which lost 5 bases and 1 base, there was a span of 9 bases. CDR3 size: 14 residues.

The chain couples TRBV7-3 to TRBJ2-3; D remains unclear. The CDR3 totals 13 residues. V was trimmed by 0 bases and J by 5 bases, leaving 6 bases between them. Germline CDR1 reads SGHTA; CDR2 reads FQGTGA. Here the CDR3 reads CASSLTRLDTQYF. CDR3 bases: TGTGCCAGCAGCTTAACTAGACTAGATACGCAGTATTTT.

This clone appeared once. The chain's CDR3 is CASSSPSGGPSTDTQYF. DNA of the CDR3: TGTGCCAGCAGCTCGCCTAGCGGGGGACCTAGCACAGATACGCAGTATTTT. The rearrangement joins TRBV7-9 to TRBJ2-3; 10 nucleotides line up with TRBD2. Trimming cost V 4 bases and J 0 bases; bases outside gene matches: 7. This CDR3 is built from 17 residues. In germline, CDR1 is SEHNR, CDR2 FQNEAQ (reference sequence). The full variable domain, completed using reference TRBV7-9 and TRBJ2-3, is DTGVSQNPRHKITKRGQNVTFRCDPISEHNRLYWYRQTLGQGPEFLTYFQNEAQLEKSRLLSDRFSAERPKGSFSTLEIQRTEQGDSAMYLCASSSPSGGPSTDTQYFGPGTRLTVL.

This rearrangement joins TRBV12-3 or TRBV12-4 to TRBJ2-7; 10 bases map to TRBD2. The CDR3 length is 13 residues. After removal of 6 bases from V and 4 bases from J, the junction contained 3 bases not matched to a gene. The CDR3 bases are TGTGCCAGCAGAATGACTAGCGGGTACGAGCAGTACTTC. Translating it yields CASRMTSGYEQYF.

Written as DNA, the CDR3 is TGTGCCAGCAGCTTAGAGGGACAGGTGATCTATGGCTACACCTTC. It encodes CASSLEGQVIYGYTF. J is TRBJ1-2 and V is TRBV7-9, with 8 positions matching TRBD1. Germline values: CDR1 SEHNR, CDR2 FQNEAQ (reference sequence). V gave up 1 base and J gave up 4 bases; unmatched junction bases: 5. The CDR3 covers 15 residues. Drawing the rest from reference TRBV7-9 and TRBJ1-2, the complete variable domain is DTGVSQNPRHKITKRGQNVTFRCDPISEHNRLYWYRQTLGQGPEFLTYFQNEAQLEKSRLLSDRFSAERPKGSFSTLEIQRTEQGDSAMYLCASSLEGQVIYGYTFGSGTRLTVV.

V is TRBV18 and J is TRBJ2-1, with 8 bases aligning to TRBD1. The junction had 3 bases not matched to a gene; V was cut back by 4 bases and J by 1 base. Germline V lookup: CDR1 KGHSH, CDR2 LQKENI. There are 15 residues in the CDR3. Here the CDR3 DNA reads TGTGCCAGCTCACGAGGACAGGGATCCTACAATGAGCAGTTCTTC. This sequence encodes CASSRGQGSYNEQFF.

The chain combines TRBV5-6 with TRBJ1-6; the match to TRBD1 covers 8 bases. CDR1 SGHDT and CDR2 YYEEEE come from the germline V gene. The CDR3 runs 15 residues. Trimming took 2 bases from V and 7 from J; bases not matched to a gene: 5. CDR3: CASSFGQGRNSPLHF. The CDR3 nucleotides are TGTGCCAGCAGCTTCGGACAGGGTAGGAATTCACCCCTCCACTTT.

The chain carries TRBV18 and TRBJ1-4, with TRBD1 identical over 8 bases. V shed 2 bases, J shed 7 bases, and the junction held 9 bases outside the gene matches. Germline V lookup: CDR1 KGHSH, CDR2 LQKENI. This CDR3 is 16 amino acids long. CDR3 region: CASSPEVPGTGEKLFF. The DNA of the CDR3 is TGTGCCAGCTCACCAGAGGTTCCGGGGACAGGTGAAAAACTGTTTTTT. The whole variable domain, remainder taken from reference TRBV18 and TRBJ1-4, is NAGVMQNPRHLVRRRGQEARLRCSPMKGHSHVYWYRQLPEEGLKFMVYLQKENIIDESGMPKERFSAEFPKEGPSILRIQQVVRGDSAAYFCASSPEVPGTGEKLFFGSGTQLSVL.